One and the same sample provided the 20 T cell receptor beta chains below, sequenced in a study of technical replicates of blood from a few donors. Measured with immunoSEQ multiplex PCR; TCRdb has only the in-frame clones, and not every one. The repertoire holds 75,000 to 100,000 clones, with 90% to 95% as singletons. The sample taken for sequencing was T cells isolated from PBMCs. The receptors were sampled from a human donor in good health.

The genes are TRBV2 and TRBJ2-2; no firm D call. Trimming shortened V by 5 bases and J by 3 bases, and 4 bases separated the two germline ends. Looked up from germline, CDR1 is SNHLY and CDR2 is FYNNEI. CDR3 length equals 12 residues. CDR3 DNA sequence: TGTGCCAGCAGTCTTCACACCGGGGAGCTGTTTTTT. Its translation: CASSLHTGELFF. The variable domain in full, with the rest retrieved from reference TRBV2 and TRBJ2-2, is EPEVTQTPSHQVTQMGQEVILRCVPISNHLYFYWYRQILGQKVEFLVSFYNNEISEKSEIFDDQFSVERPDGSNFTLKIRSTKLEDSAMYFCASSLHTGELFFGEGSRLTVL.

The count of this clone is one. The rearrangement joins TRBV6-5 to TRBJ1-5, with a tentative D call TRBD1 (6 bases). The V and J ends lost 0 bases and 7 bases respectively, with 13 bases between them. Germline CDR1 reads MNHEY; CDR2 reads SVGAGI. The CDR3 has 15 amino acids. CDR3: CASSYSAGARQPQHF. CDR3 sequence (DNA): TGTGCCAGCAGTTACTCGGCGGGGGCGCGGCAGCCCCAGCATTTT.

The J gene is TRBJ2-1, the V gene TRBV7-6; D is possibly TRBD2 (6 bases). Germline V gene lookup returns CDR1 SGHVS and CDR2 FNYEAQ. V was pared by 0 bases and J by 7 bases, with 13 bases between. The CDR3 spans 15 residues. CDR3 sequence reads: CASSLAMAGRNEQFF. CDR3 bases: TGTGCCAGCAGCTTAGCTATGGCAGGGAGGAATGAGCAGTTCTTC.

The chain is built from TRBV27 and TRBJ2-1, with 11 bases that match TRBD2. Germline V gives CDR1 MNHEY, CDR2 SMNVEV (reference sequence). V lost 6 bases, J lost 9 bases, and 7 bases stayed unmatched. CDR3 length equals 14 residues. This CDR3 is CASRLAGVFGEQFF. CDR3 DNA: TGTGCCAGCAGACTAGCGGGAGTTTTCGGTGAGCAGTTCTTC.

The chain has TRBV7-8 and TRBJ1-1, with D perhaps matching TRBD1 (5 bases). The CDR3 has 14 amino acids. The germline V gene encodes CDR1 SGHVS and CDR2 FQNEAQ. V lost 5 bases and J 0 bases, leaving 10 bases between the germline ends. As DNA, the CDR3 is TGTGCCAGCAGCCAGGGAAGTGTGAACACTGAAGCTTTCTTT. Its protein is CASSQGSVNTEAFF.

The CDR3 protein is CASSPGRGGTDTQYF. CDR3 DNA: TGCGCCAGCAGCCCGGGAAGGGGGGGAACAGATACGCAGTATTTT. V gene TRBV5-1 combines with J gene TRBJ2-3; D is possibly TRBD2 (7 bases). Deletions cut 4 bases from V and 3 bases from J, with 15 bases between. Germline loops: CDR1 SGHRS, CDR2 YFSETQ. The CDR3 runs to 15 residues. The full variable domain, with the rest looked up from reference TRBV5-1 and TRBJ2-3, is KAGVTQTPRYLIKTRGQQVTLSCSPISGHRSVSWYQQTPGQGLQFLFEYFSETQRNKGNFPGRFSGRQFSNSRSEMNVSTLELGDSALYLCASSPGRGGTDTQYFGPGTRLTVL.

This chain uses TRBV27 with TRBJ2-5, with a weak D call TRBD2 (6 bases). The CDR3 length is 17 residues. Per the germline V gene, CDR1 is MNHEY and CDR2 is SMNVEV (reference sequence). Trimming cost V 8 bases and J 5 bases, with 27 bases left between them. The CDR3 sequence is CASSLGGGAQFRETQYF. The CDR3 DNA sequence: TGTGCCAGCTCCTTGGGGGGTGGGGCGCAGTTCCGGGAGACCCAGTACTTC.

The V gene is TRBV6-5, the J gene TRBJ2-3, with D possibly TRBD2 on 5 matching bases. The CDR3 contains 16 residues. Germline CDR1 is MNHEY and CDR2 is SVGAGI. V dropped 2 bases and J dropped 0 bases, with 12 bases sitting between them. CDR3 bases: TGTGCCAGCAGTTACCCCGCGGGCGGGAGCACAGATACGCAGTATTTT. Translated, it gives CASSYPAGGSTDTQYF.

The chain carries TRBV25-1 and TRBJ2-7; D not resolved. Germline CDR1 is MGHDK and CDR2 is SYGVNS. The ends were cut back, 4 bases at V and 3 bases at J, with 7 bases in the middle. CDR3 length: 12 residues. The DNA for the CDR3 is TGTGCCAGCAGTGCCGACTTCTACGAGCAGTACTTC. Translating gives CASSADFYEQYF.

V is TRBV7-2 and J is TRBJ2-7; 10 nucleotides agree with TRBD1. This CDR3 has 15 amino acids. Germline values: CDR1 SGHTA, CDR2 FQGNSA. Unmatched junction bases numbered 6, after V lost 5 bases and J lost 2 bases. This chain's CDR3 is CASSLLTGGAYEQYF. CDR3 DNA sequence: TGTGCCAGCAGCCTCCTGACAGGGGGCGCCTACGAGCAGTACTTC.

V is TRBV7-9 and J is TRBJ1-1; D is unresolved. CDR1 SEHNR and CDR2 FQNEAQ come from the germline V gene (reference sequence). This CDR3 contains 14 residues. V shed 2 bases and J shed 3 bases, with 10 bases lying between them. The CDR3 DNA reads TGTGCCAGCAGCTTAATGCGGGGTGACACTGAAGCTTTCTTT. Protein product: CASSLMRGDTEAFF.

The rearrangement links TRBV19 to TRBJ1-6; no definite D call. V was clipped by 2 bases and J by 0 bases, with 11 bases between them. The V gene's germline CDR1 is LNHDA and CDR2 SQIVND (reference sequence). This CDR3 comprises 17 residues. In DNA, the CDR3 is TGTGCCAGTAGTATATTGCCGTCCAGCTCCTATAATTCACCCCTCCACTTT. Translating it yields CASSILPSSSYNSPLHF.

The chain recombines TRBV10-2 with TRBJ1-2, with a possible D match to TRBD1 (6 bases). CDR3 length: 12 residues. CDR1 is WSHSY and CDR2 is SAAADI in the germline V gene. Deletions cut 6 bases from V and 8 bases from J, with 13 bases between. CDR3 protein: CASSATGRGYTF. The CDR3 nucleotides are TGCGCCAGCAGCGCTACAGGGCGCGGCTACACCTTC.

This CDR3 reads CASSPGLAGKKGEQFF. The CDR3 DNA is TGTGCCAGCAGCCCTGGACTAGCGGGAAAAAAGGGTGAGCAGTTCTTC. This sequence joins TRBV7-8 and TRBJ2-1; 12 positions match TRBD2. This CDR3 region has 16 residues. Trimming took 5 bases from V and 9 from J; bases not matched to a gene: 11. Germline V CDR1 and CDR2: SGHVS, FQNEAQ.

The V gene is TRBV2, the J gene TRBJ2-7, with D possibly TRBD2 on 5 matching bases. The CDR3 runs 15 residues. Trimming stripped 6 bases from V and 2 bases from J, with 17 bases between. CDR1 and CDR2 (germline): SNHLY, FYNNEI. This CDR3 reads CASSLSGLTPYEQYF. Here the CDR3 DNA reads TGTGCCAGCAGCCTCAGCGGCCTAACACCCTACGAGCAGTACTTC.

This clone was seen just once. This chain joins TRBV6-5 and TRBJ1-1; D gene uncertain. CDR1 is MNHEY, CDR2 SVGAGI, per germline. V was pared by 0 bases and J by 2 bases, with 13 bases between. The CDR3 length is 16 residues. The DNA for the CDR3 is TGTGCCAGCAGTTACTCTAATGAGGAGCCTAACACTGAAGCTTTCTTT. Its translation is CASSYSNEEPNTEAFF.

This chain joins TRBV6-1 and TRBJ1-1, with D possibly matching TRBD1 (5 bases). There are 14 residues in the CDR3. Germline V gene lookup returns CDR1 MNHNS and CDR2 SASEGT. V was cut by 7 bases and J by 4 bases, with 16 bases left in between. The DNA for the CDR3 is TGTGCCAGCAAGCTGCCGGGGGTGAGCACTGAAGCTTTCTTT. Its translation is CASKLPGVSTEAFF.

V usage is TRBV28 and J usage is TRBJ2-7; D remains unclear. With 4 bases removed from V and 6 bases from J, the gap between germline ends came to 16 bases. Per germline, CDR1 MDHEN and CDR2 SYDVKM. CDR3 length: 14 residues. CDR3 residues: CASSSPTQGLEQYF. The CDR3 DNA is TGTGCCAGCAGTTCTCCGACACAAGGCCTCGAGCAGTACTTC.

The gene calls are TRBV28 and TRBJ2-1; weak D call: TRBD1 (5 bases). The V gene's germline CDR1 is MDHEN and CDR2 SYDVKM. Trimming shortened V by 5 bases and J by 2 bases, and 13 bases separated the two germline ends. This CDR3 comprises 15 residues. CDR3 loop: CASSPPLGAYNEQFF. CDR3 in DNA: TGTGCCAGCAGTCCCCCGCTAGGGGCCTACAATGAGCAGTTCTTC.

This chain links TRBV19 with TRBJ1-4; tentative D call: TRBD1 (6 bases). V was pared by 7 bases and J by 14 bases, with 17 bases between. The length of the CDR3 is 12 residues. Per germline, CDR1 LNHDA and CDR2 SQIVND (reference sequence). As DNA, the CDR3 is TGTGCCAGTACTACAGGGCACTTACCTCTGTTTTTT. This encodes CASTTGHLPLFF.